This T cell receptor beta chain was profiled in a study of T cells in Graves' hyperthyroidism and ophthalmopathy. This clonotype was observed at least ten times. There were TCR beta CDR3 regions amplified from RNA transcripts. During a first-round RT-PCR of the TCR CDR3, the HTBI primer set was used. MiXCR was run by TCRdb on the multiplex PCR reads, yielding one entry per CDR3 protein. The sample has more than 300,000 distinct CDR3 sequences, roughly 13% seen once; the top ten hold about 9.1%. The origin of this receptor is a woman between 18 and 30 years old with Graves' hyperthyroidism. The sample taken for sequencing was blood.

The CDR3 DNA reads as TGTGCCAGCAGTTCGTGGTTAGATTTCCTTGGGACCGGGGAGCTGTTTTTT. Translated, it gives CASSSWLDFLGTGELFF. This rearrangement joins TRBV28 to TRBJ2-2; D not resolved. Germline CDR1 and CDR2: MDHEN and SYDVKM. V was clipped by 4 bases and J by 5 bases, with 20 bases between them. The CDR3 extends over 17 amino acids.